The 28 T cell receptor beta chains below were found in one sample sequenced in a study of brain T cells in children with intractable seizures listed by TCRdb under 2021. The time point tag for this specimen amounts to: resected brain tissue, or blood drawn just prior to surgery. Library preparation used the immunoSEQ multiplex PCR assay. As stored in TCRdb, this immuneACCESS dataset retains in-frame rearrangements with V and J assigned. A fraction of the clones does not appear; measured against another copy, unresolved V genes explain less than half of the discrepancy, and the remainder lacks a known reason. The sample table shows approximately 23,000 clones, and 85% to 95% are seen once. 5% to 7% of the sample belongs to the ten largest clones. The sample here was peripheral blood, taken at surgery. The receptors shown here come from a boy younger than 18 with focal cortical dysplasia and intractable seizures.

This sequence joins TRBV5-4 and TRBJ2-7; TRBD2 might be the D (5 bases). Trimming removed 4 bases from V and 0 bases from J, with 14 bases in between. The CDR3 extends over 15 amino acids. Germline V gives CDR1 SGHNT, CDR2 YYREEE (reference sequence). This chain's CDR3 is CASSSGRQSSYEQYF. In DNA form, the CDR3 reads TGTGCCAGCAGCAGCGGACGGCAAAGCTCCTACGAGCAGTACTTC.

This chain uses TRBV11-3 with TRBJ2-1, with 10 bases fitting TRBD2. V was pared by 3 bases and J by 4 bases, with 18 bases of the junction left unmatched. Germline CDR1 is SGHNT and CDR2 is YENEEA. This CDR3 is 20 amino acids long. The DNA for the CDR3 is TGTGCCAGCAGCTTTATAACTCTGAGGAGCGGGAGGGCCCTTTACAATGAGCAGTTCTTC. It yields the protein CASSFITLRSGRALYNEQFF.

The rearrangement joins TRBV29-1 to TRBJ2-1; 8 positions agree with TRBD2. Trimming removed 4 bases from V and 8 bases from J; junction bases left unmatched: 7. In germline, CDR1 is SQVTM, CDR2 ANQGSEA. The CDR3 sequence is 13 residues long. This CDR3 reads CSVGVLAGDEQFF. The CDR3 DNA reads as TGCAGCGTTGGAGTGCTAGCGGGTGATGAGCAGTTCTTC.

V and J are TRBV2 and TRBJ1-2, with D unresolved. In germline, CDR1 is SNHLY, CDR2 FYNNEI. The V gene lost 1 base and the J gene lost 7 bases, with 13 bases spanning the gap. The CDR3 covers 14 residues. The DNA of the CDR3 is TGTGCCAGCAGTGAAGATAGGCCGGTTTTTGGCTACACCTTC. Encoded protein: CASSEDRPVFGYTF.

The chain employs TRBV27 and TRBJ1-4, with a weak D call TRBD1 (5 bases). The V gene lost 3 bases and the J gene lost 6 bases, with 14 bases spanning the gap. CDR1 and CDR2 from the germline V gene are MNHEY and SMNVEV (reference sequence). The CDR3 extends over 15 amino acids. This chain's CDR3 is CASSLTGAGDEKLFF. The DNA for the CDR3 is TGTGCCAGCAGTTTGACTGGGGCCGGGGATGAAAAACTGTTTTTT.

Only one count was recorded for this clone. This rearrangement joins TRBV19 to TRBJ2-1; 14 positions agree with TRBD2. CDR3 length: 15 amino acids. The germline gives CDR1 LNHDA, CDR2 SQIVND (reference sequence). V lost 5 bases, J lost 12 bases, and 9 bases stayed unmatched. CDR3 sequence reads: CASSPTSGGGVGQFF. Here the CDR3 DNA reads TGTGCCAGTAGTCCGACTAGCGGGGGGGGAGTGGGGCAGTTCTTC.

This clone was recorded only once. The chain links TRBV10-3 to TRBJ1-4, with D hard to call. CDR1 is ENHRY, CDR2 SYGVKD, per germline. Trimming pared 10 bases from V and 8 bases from J, leaving 2 bases between. The CDR3 runs 8 residues. In DNA, the CDR3 is TGTGCCAGGGAAAAACTGTTTTTT. This sequence encodes CAREKLFF.

This chain joins TRBV5-6 and TRBJ1-5; D is uncertain. From germline, CDR1 is SGHDT and CDR2 YYEEEE. There are 13 residues in the CDR3. The germline V and J ends were trimmed by 0 bases and 7 bases, with 8 bases remaining between them. CDR3 sequence: CASSLGVYQPQHF. The CDR3 DNA reads as TGTGCCAGCAGCTTGGGAGTTTACCAGCCCCAGCATTTT.

This chain joins TRBV3-1 (or the pseudogene TRBV3-2) and TRBJ2-1; D is uncertain. Germline-derived CDR1 and CDR2 are LGHDT and YNNKEL (reference sequence). The CDR3 length is 13 residues. Trimming pared 0 bases from V and 10 bases from J, leaving 10 bases between. CDR3 nucleotides: TGTGCCAGCAGCCAAGAATTGCTTGAGGAGCAGTTCTTC. It codes for CASSQELLEEQFF.

The chain is built from TRBV25-1 and TRBJ2-2, with no clear D. Germline CDR1 is MGHDK and CDR2 is SYGVNS. Trimming took off 8 bases at V and 5 bases at J, with 12 bases between the two ends. This CDR3 is 13 amino acids long. CDR3 nucleotide sequence: TGTGCCAGCCACGGCGAAGGGACCGGGGAGCTGTTTTTT. Translation: CASHGEGTGELFF.

V and J are TRBV5-4 and TRBJ2-1, with D possibly matching TRBD1 (6 bases). CDR3 size: 12 residues. V lost 0 bases and J lost 11, with 9 bases in between. CDR1 SGHNT and CDR2 YYREEE come from the germline V gene (reference sequence). CDR3 amino acids: CASSLEQGKQFF. In nucleotides, the CDR3 is TGTGCCAGCAGCTTGGAGCAGGGGAAGCAGTTCTTC. Full variable domain (missing parts from reference TRBV5-4 and TRBJ2-1): ETGVTQSPTHLIKTRGQQVTLRCSSQSGHNTVSWYQQALGQGPQFIFQYYREEENGRGNFPPRFSGLQFPNYSSELNVNALELDDSALYLCASSLEQGKQFFGPGTRLTVL.

J is TRBJ2-1 and V is TRBV5-6; D is ambiguous. The CDR3 totals 14 residues. V lost 1 base and J 9 bases, leaving 14 bases between the germline ends. Per germline, CDR1 SGHDT and CDR2 YYEEEE. Here the CDR3 reads CASSLYRVRSEQFF. The DNA for the CDR3 is TGTGCCAGCAGCTTGTATAGGGTTCGTAGTGAGCAGTTCTTC.

The V call is TRBV27, the J call TRBJ2-2; weak D call: TRBD1 (6 bases). V lost 5 bases and J 3 bases, leaving 19 bases between the germline ends. The germline V gene encodes CDR1 MNHEY and CDR2 SMNVEV (reference sequence). The CDR3 sequence is 17 residues long. As DNA, the CDR3 is TGTGCCAGCAGTGGAACCCCCTCAGGGGTGTACACCGGGGAGCTGTTTTTT. Residues: CASSGTPSGVYTGELFF.

This chain joins TRBV19 and TRBJ2-5, with D possibly matching TRBD1 (6 bases). The CDR3 length is 17 residues. Germline loops: CDR1 LNHDA, CDR2 SQIVND (reference sequence). V lost 0 bases, J lost 0 bases, and 14 bases lay in between. The CDR3 nucleotides read TGTGCCAGTAGTATAGATCCAGACAGGTCCGACCAAGAGACCCAGTACTTC. The encoded protein is CASSIDPDRSDQETQYF. The complete variable domain, with remaining parts taken from reference TRBV19 and TRBJ2-5, reads DGGITQSPKYLFRKEGQNVTLSCEQNLNHDAMYWYRQDPGQGLRLIYYSQIVNDFQKGDIAEGYSVSREKKESFPLTVTSAQKNPTAFYLCASSIDPDRSDQETQYFGPGTRLLVL.

The chain combines TRBV9 with TRBJ1-1; D may be TRBD1 (6 bases). Trimming pared 4 bases from V and 5 bases from J, leaving 15 bases between. CDR3 length: 14 amino acids. Germline CDR1 and CDR2: SGDLS and YYNGEE. The CDR3 DNA is TGTGCCAGCAGCTACAAGGGGGAGGGGACTGAAGCTTTCTTT. Translated, it gives CASSYKGEGTEAFF.

V usage is TRBV7-8 and J usage is TRBJ2-1; 8 nucleotides line up with TRBD2. The CDR3 loop spans 15 amino acids. With 2 bases clipped from V and 5 bases from J, the junction kept 5 bases outside the gene matches. Germline lookup yields CDR1 SGHVS and CDR2 FQNEAQ. Here the CDR3 reads CASSLYTGGHNEQFF. CDR3 coding DNA: TGTGCCAGCAGCTTATACACGGGAGGGCACAATGAGCAGTTCTTC.

This chain connects TRBV20-1 to TRBJ2-3, with D hard to call. The CDR3 consists of 10 residues. Deletions cut 3 bases from V and 5 bases from J, with 3 bases between. The germline V gene encodes CDR1 DFQATT and CDR2 SNEGSKA (reference sequence). Here the CDR3 DNA reads TGCAGTGCTAGTAAAGATACGCAGTATTTT. Protein: CSASKDTQYF.

As DNA, the CDR3 is TGTGCCAGCAGCCCGGGACAGGGCACTGAAGCTTTCTTT. Amino acid sequence: CASSPGQGTEAFF. The chain carries TRBV7-9 and TRBJ1-1; 9 positions match TRBD1. Germline values: CDR1 SEHNR, CDR2 FQNEAQ (reference sequence). The V and J ends lost 5 bases and 4 bases, in that order; junction bases with no gene match: 2. CDR3 size: 13 residues.

The J gene is TRBJ1-1, the V gene TRBV25-1; D unclear. CDR1 MGHDK and CDR2 SYGVNS come from the germline V gene. Trimming pared 8 bases from V and 8 bases from J, leaving 12 bases between. This CDR3 spans 11 amino acids. The DNA of the CDR3 is TGTGCCAGCCGACTGGGGAGCGAAGCTTTCTTT. Its translation: CASRLGSEAFF.

The chain combines TRBV2 with TRBJ1-2; 7 bases fit TRBD1. The V gene's germline CDR1 is SNHLY and CDR2 FYNNEI. The CDR3 is made up of 17 amino acids. Trimming at V came to 3 bases and at J to 4 bases, leaving 14 bases not matched to a gene. The DNA for the CDR3 is TGTGCCAGCAGTGAGGAAATGCTAACAGGGGCAGGCTATGGCTACACCTTC. Translation: CASSEEMLTGAGYGYTF.

The chain is built from TRBV5-1 and TRBJ2-7; the D gene is possibly TRBD2 (6 bases). This CDR3 spans 15 amino acids. V was trimmed by 2 bases and J by 2 bases, leaving 14 bases between them. Germline CDR1 SGHRS, CDR2 YFSETQ. CDR3 in amino acids: CASSFGPREAYEQYV. The CDR3 DNA reads TGCGCCAGCAGCTTTGGACCCAGGGAGGCCTACGAGCAGTACGTC.

The rearrangement links TRBV12-2 to TRBJ2-7; the DNA was not used to check the table's D call, TRBD1. TRBV12-2 is a recognized pseudogene. CDR3 length: 17 residues. Here the CDR3 reads CASRLARSGWGLHEQYV. CDR3 coding DNA: TGTGCAAGTCGCTTAGCAAGATCTGGCTGGGGGCTCCACGAGCAGTACGTC.

The genes are TRBV18 and TRBJ1-2; D is unclear. Germline V gives CDR1 KGHSH, CDR2 LQKENI. CDR3 length: 15 residues. V lost 2 bases and J lost 2, with 12 bases in between. The CDR3 is CASSPNSVFNYGYTF. As DNA, the CDR3 is TGTGCCAGCTCACCAAACAGCGTTTTCAACTATGGCTACACCTTC.

The V gene is TRBV7-8, the J gene TRBJ2-7; 9 bases align to TRBD2. CDR1 and CDR2 from the germline V gene are SGHVS and FQNEAQ. The CDR3 runs to 17 residues. J was trimmed by 3 bases and V by 5 bases; bases with no gene match: 14. The CDR3 coding sequence is TGTGCCAGCAGCCTATACCGCGGGGGGGGCTCCGGCTACGAGCAGTACTTC. Translating gives CASSLYRGGGSGYEQYF.

The J gene is TRBJ2-5, the V gene TRBV6-1; no clear D gene. Germline lookup yields CDR1 MNHNS and CDR2 SASEGT. V was trimmed by 2 bases and J by 1 base, leaving 5 bases between them. The CDR3 runs 13 residues. CDR3 coding DNA: TGTGCCAGCAGTGAACTGGGCCAAGAGACCCAGTACTTC. Translating it yields CASSELGQETQYF.

This rearrangement joins TRBV7-8 to TRBJ2-7, with unresolved D. The CDR3 has 14 amino acids. The V and J ends lost 4 bases and 1 base respectively, with 11 bases between them. Looked up from germline, CDR1 is SGHVS and CDR2 is FQNEAQ. CDR3 coding DNA: TGTGCCAGCAGCTCGGGTGAGGAGTCCTACGAGCAGTACGTC. It yields the protein CASSSGEESYEQYV.

V usage is TRBV4-1 and J usage is TRBJ2-7, with TRBD1 matching over 12 bases. J lost 4 bases, V lost 4 bases, and 5 bases had no gene match. The CDR3 loop spans 15 amino acids. Germline lookup yields CDR1 MGHRA and CDR2 YSYEKL. The CDR3 is CASSRQGQGAYEQYF. The DNA for the CDR3 is TGCGCCAGCAGCCGCCAGGGACAGGGGGCTTACGAGCAGTACTTC.

The chain has TRBV5-1 and TRBJ2-1; 8 nucleotides agree with TRBD1. Germline V lookup: CDR1 SGHRS, CDR2 YFSETQ. V lost 0 bases, J lost 4 bases, and 6 bases stayed unmatched. The CDR3 is 16 residues long. For the CDR3, the DNA is TGCGCCAGCAGCTTGGGAGGGACAGGTTTTTACAATGAGCAGTTCTTC. Translated: CASSLGGTGFYNEQFF.